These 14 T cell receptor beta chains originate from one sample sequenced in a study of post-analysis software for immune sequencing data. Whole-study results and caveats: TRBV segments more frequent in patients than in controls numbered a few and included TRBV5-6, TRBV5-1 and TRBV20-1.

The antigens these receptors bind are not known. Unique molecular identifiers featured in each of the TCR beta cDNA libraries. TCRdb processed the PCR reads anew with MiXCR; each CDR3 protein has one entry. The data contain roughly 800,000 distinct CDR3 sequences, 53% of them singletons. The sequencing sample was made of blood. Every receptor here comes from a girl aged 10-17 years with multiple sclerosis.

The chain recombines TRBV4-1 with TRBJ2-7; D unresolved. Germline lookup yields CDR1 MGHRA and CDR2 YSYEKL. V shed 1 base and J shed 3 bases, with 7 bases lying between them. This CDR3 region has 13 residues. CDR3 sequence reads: CASSQGAVYEQYF. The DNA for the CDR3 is TGCGCCAGCAGCCAAGGGGCGGTCTACGAGCAGTACTTC.

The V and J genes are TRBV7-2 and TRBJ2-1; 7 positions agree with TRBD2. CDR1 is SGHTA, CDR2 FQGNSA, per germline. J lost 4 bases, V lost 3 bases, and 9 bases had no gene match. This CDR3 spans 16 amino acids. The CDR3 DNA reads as TGTGCCAGCAGCTTGGTAGGACTAGGGGCATACAATGAGCAGTTCTTC. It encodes CASSLVGLGAYNEQFF. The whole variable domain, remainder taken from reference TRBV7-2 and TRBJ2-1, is GAGVSQSPSNKVTEKGKDVELRCDPISGHTALYWYRQSLGQGLEFLIYFQGNSAPDKSGLPSDRFSAERTGGSVSTLTIQRTQQEDSAVYLCASSLVGLGAYNEQFFGPGTRLTVL.

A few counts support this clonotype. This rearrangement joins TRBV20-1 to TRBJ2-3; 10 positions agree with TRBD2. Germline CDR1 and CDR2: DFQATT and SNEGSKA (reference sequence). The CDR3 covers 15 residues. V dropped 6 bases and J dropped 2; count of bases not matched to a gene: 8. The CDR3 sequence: CSAPLAGPSTDTQYF. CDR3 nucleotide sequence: TGCAGTGCCCCACTAGCGGGGCCCTCCACAGATACGCAGTATTTT.

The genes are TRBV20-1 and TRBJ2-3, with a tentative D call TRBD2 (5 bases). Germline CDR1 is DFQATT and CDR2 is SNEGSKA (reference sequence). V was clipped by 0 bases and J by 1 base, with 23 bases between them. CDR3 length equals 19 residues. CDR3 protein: CSARDRGLRLQVGTDTQYF. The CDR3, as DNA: TGCAGTGCTAGAGATCGGGGTCTTAGACTGCAAGTGGGCACAGATACGCAGTATTTT.

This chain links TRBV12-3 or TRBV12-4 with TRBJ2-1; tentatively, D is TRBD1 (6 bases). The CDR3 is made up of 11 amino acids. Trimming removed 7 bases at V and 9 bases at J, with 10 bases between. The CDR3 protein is CASNSRGEQFF. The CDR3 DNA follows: TGTGCCAGCAATTCCAGGGGTGAGCAGTTCTTC.

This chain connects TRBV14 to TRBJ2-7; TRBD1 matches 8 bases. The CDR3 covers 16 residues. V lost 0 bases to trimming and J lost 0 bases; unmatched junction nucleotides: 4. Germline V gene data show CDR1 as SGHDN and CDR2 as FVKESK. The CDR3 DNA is TGTGCCAGCAGCCAAGACGGACAGGGTAGCTCCTACGAGCAGTACTTC. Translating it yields CASSQDGQGSSYEQYF.

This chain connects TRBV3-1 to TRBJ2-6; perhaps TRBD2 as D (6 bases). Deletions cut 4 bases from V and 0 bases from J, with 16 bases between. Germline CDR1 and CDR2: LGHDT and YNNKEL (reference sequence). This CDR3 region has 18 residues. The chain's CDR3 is CASSPRDSTSSGANVLTF. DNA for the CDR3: TGTGCCAGCAGCCCCCGGGACTCAACTAGCTCTGGGGCCAACGTCCTGACTTTC. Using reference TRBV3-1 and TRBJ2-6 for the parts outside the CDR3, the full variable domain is DTAVSQTPKYLVTQMGNDKSIKCEQNLGHDTMYWYKQDSKKFLKIMFSYNNKELIINETVPNRFSPKSPDKAHLNLHINSLELGDSAVYFCASSPRDSTSSGANVLTFGAGSRLTVL.

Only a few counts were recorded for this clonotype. The DNA of the CDR3 is TGTGCCAGCAGATTCGGGAGGAACCACATCTACGAGCAGTACTTC. Translated, it gives CASRFGRNHIYEQYF. The chain combines TRBV6-5 with TRBJ2-7, with 7 bases aligning to TRBD2. The CDR3 has 15 amino acids. Germline CDR1 reads MNHEY; CDR2 reads SVGAGI. V gave up 6 bases and J gave up 3 bases; unmatched junction bases: 11.

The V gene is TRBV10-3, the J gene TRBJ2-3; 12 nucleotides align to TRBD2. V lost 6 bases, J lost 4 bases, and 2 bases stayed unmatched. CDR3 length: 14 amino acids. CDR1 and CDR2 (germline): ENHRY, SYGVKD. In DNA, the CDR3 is TGTGCCATCAGCTGGACTAGCGGGGCAGATACGCAGTATTTT. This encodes CAISWTSGADTQYF.

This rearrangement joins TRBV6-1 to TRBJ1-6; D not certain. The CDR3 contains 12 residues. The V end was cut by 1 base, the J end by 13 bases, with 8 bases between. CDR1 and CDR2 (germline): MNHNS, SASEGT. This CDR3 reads CASSEGPIPLHF. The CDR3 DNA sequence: TGTGCCAGCAGTGAAGGCCCAATTCCCCTCCACTTT.

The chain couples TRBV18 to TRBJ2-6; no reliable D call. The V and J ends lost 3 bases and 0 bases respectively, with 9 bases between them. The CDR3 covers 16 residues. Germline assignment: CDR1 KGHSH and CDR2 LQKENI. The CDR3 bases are TGTGCCAGCTCACCGTCGGCGGTCTCTGGGGCCAACGTCCTGACTTTC. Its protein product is CASSPSAVSGANVLTF.

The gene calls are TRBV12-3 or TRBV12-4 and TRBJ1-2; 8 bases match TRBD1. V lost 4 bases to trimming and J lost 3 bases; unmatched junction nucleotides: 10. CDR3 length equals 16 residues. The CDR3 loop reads CASSSVGTGLDYGYTF. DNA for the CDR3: TGTGCCAGCAGTTCCGTCGGGACAGGTCTTGACTATGGCTACACCTTC.

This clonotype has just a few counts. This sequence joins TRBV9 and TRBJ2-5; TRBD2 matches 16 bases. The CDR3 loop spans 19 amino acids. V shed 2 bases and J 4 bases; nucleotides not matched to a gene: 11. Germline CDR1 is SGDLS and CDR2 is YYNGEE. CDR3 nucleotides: TGTGCCAGCAGCGTTGGGACTAGCGGGAGGGTGAGGTCTGGAGAGACCCAGTACTTC. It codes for CASSVGTSGRVRSGETQYF.

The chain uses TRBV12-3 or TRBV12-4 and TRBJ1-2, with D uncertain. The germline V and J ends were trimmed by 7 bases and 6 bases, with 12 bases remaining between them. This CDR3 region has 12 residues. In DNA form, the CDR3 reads TGTGCCAGCAACTCCCGGTTGGATGGCTACACCTTC. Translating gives CASNSRLDGYTF.